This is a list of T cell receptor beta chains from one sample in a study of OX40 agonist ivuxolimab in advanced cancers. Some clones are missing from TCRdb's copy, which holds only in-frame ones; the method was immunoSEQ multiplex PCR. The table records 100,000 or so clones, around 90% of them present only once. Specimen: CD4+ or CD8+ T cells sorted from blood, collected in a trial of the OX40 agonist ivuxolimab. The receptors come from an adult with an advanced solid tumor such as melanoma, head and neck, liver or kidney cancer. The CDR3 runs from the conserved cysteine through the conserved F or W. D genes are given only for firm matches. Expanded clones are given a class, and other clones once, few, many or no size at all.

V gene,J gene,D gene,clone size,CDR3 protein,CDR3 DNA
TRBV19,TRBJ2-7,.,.,CASSIISSSSYEQYF,TGTGCCAGTAGTATAATCTCCTCGAGCTCCTACGAGCAGTACTTC
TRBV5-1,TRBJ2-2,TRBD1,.,CASSLLTGANTGELFF,TGCGCCAGCAGCCTACTGACAGGGGCCAACACCGGGGAGCTGTTTTTT
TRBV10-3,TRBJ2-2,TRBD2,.,CAINKGLAGAGELFF,TGTGCCATCAACAAGGGACTAGCGGGAGCCGGGGAGCTGTTTTTT
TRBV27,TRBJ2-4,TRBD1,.,CASQPRGSKNIQYF,TGTGCCAGCCAACCCAGGGGGAGCAAAAACATTCAGTACTTC
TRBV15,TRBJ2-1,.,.,CATSRGEVGNEQFF,TGTGCCACCAGCAGAGGCGAGGTGGGCAATGAGCAGTTCTTC
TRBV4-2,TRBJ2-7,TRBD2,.,CARGKVHSGSMYEQYF,TGTGCCAGAGGGAAAGTTCATAGCGGGAGTATGTACGAGCAGTACTTC
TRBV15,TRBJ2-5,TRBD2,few,CATARGEEETQYF,TGTGCCACAGCACGGGGGGAGGAAGAGACCCAGTACTTC
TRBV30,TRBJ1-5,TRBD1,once,CAWSVRGRGRDQPQHF,TGTGCCTGGAGTGTACGTGGAAGGGGGCGCGATCAGCCCCAGCATTTT
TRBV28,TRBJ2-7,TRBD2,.,CASSLATSGSSYEQYF,TGTGCCAGCAGTTTAGCGACTAGCGGTAGCTCCTACGAGCAGTACTTC
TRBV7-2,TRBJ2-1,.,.,CASSPLAGYPNEQFF,TGTGCCAGCAGCCCCCTTGCGGGATATCCCAATGAGCAGTTCTTC
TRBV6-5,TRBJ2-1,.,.,CASSLGPPYNEQFF,TGTGCCAGCAGTTTGGGCCCGCCCTACAATGAGCAGTTCTTC
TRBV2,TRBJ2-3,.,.,CASTRDSTDTQYF,TGTGCCAGCACCAGGGATAGCACAGATACGCAGTATTTT
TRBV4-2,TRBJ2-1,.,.,CASSQASGGSVNEQFF,TGTGCCAGCAGCCAGGCATCCGGGGGATCGGTAAATGAGCAGTTCTTC
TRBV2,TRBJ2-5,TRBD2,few,CASQRENGETQYF,TGTGCCAGCCAGCGGGAGAATGGGGAGACCCAGTACTTC
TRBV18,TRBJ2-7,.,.,CASSPRDTSYEQYF,TGTGCCAGCTCACCCCGGGACACTTCCTACGAGCAGTACTTC
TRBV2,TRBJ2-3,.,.,CASSSMTRASTDTQYF,TGTGCCAGCAGTTCGATGACCCGTGCTAGCACAGATACGCAGTATTTT
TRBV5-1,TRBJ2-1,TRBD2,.,CASRYQGGRARNEQFF,TGCGCCAGCCGTTACCAAGGCGGGAGGGCACGCAATGAGCAGTTCTTC
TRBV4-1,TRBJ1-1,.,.,CASSQESRLMNTEAFF,TGCGCCAGCAGCCAAGAATCGCGACTGATGAACACTGAAGCTTTCTTT
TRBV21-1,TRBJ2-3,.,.,CASSEGLAASDTQYF,TGTGCCAGCAGCGAGGGACTAGCGGCCTCAGATACGCAGTATTTT
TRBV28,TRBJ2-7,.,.,CASSLSGREQYF,TGTGCCAGCAGTTTATCAGGGAGGGAGCAGTACTTC
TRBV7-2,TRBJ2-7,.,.,CASSQRGQYEQYF,TGTGCCAGCAGCCAACGTGGACAATACGAGCAGTACTTC
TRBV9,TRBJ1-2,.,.,CASSVAEGTNYGYTF,TGTGCCAGCAGCGTAGCTGAGGGAACTAACTATGGCTACACCTTC
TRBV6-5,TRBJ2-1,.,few,CASSSSPSGSYNEQFF,TGTGCCAGCAGTTCCTCCCCCAGCGGGTCCTACAATGAGCAGTTCTTC
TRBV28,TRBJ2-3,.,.,CASSSITDTQYF,TGTGCCAGCAGTTCCATTACAGATACGCAGTATTTT
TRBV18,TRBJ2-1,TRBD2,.,CASSLGLAGENEQFF,TGTGCCAGCTCACTAGGACTAGCGGGAGAAAATGAGCAGTTCTTC
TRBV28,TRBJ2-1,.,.,CASRSDERTQFF,TGTGCCAGCAGGTCGGACGAGCGGACGCAGTTCTTC